What follows describes a single T cell receptor (beta chain). No antigen is known for it. TRB cDNA libraries were made by UMI-labeled 5' RACE. TCRdb reprocessed the 5' RACE reads and keeps a single row for each CDR3 protein, giving no DNA. This sample's table reports tens of thousands of distinct CDR3 sequences. The data belong to a study of CXCR3-negative and CXCR3-positive naive CD8 T cells. The study, taken as a whole, reports: Naive cells positive for CXCR3 carried more hydrophobic TRB CDR3s than CXCR3-negative ones.

The material sequenced was naive CXCR3+ CD8+ T cells from blood. Noted subset: CD45RO-CCR7+CD27+CD95- naive CD8+ T cells expressing CXCR3 (TNR3+). The TCR was taken from a human donor in good health. Some clones in this sample may be carry-over from other donors' samples.

The CDR3 sequence: CASSLFLSASGANVLTF. The chain recombines TRBV5-4 with TRBJ2-6. The CDR3 runs 17 residues. Germline V gene sequence: CDR1 SGHNT, CDR2 YYREEE (reference sequence).